This is a list of T cell receptor beta chains from one sample in a study of blood T cell repertoires in COVID-19. Assay: immunoSEQ multiplex PCR; the TCRdb copy retains only in-frame clones and omits some. The profile covers about 90,000 clones, with around three quarters appearing a single time and about 9.3% taken by the ten largest. The sequenced material came from peripheral blood. The origin of the receptors is a woman between 65 and 79 years old with acute or convalescent COVID-19. Each CDR3 is given with its conserved first and last residue. Fields, in order: clone size, D gene, V gene, J gene, CDR3 protein, CDR3 DNA. D genes are given only for firm matches. Not every row has a clone size; where given, it reads once, few, many or a size class.

-	-	TRBV29-1	TRBJ2-3	CSVAKLISTDTQYF	TGCAGCGTCGCGAAGTTAATTAGCACAGATACGCAGTATTTT
-	TRBD1	TRBV7-6	TRBJ2-7	CASSLTPGQGNYEQYF	TGTGCCAGCAGCTTAACGCCGGGACAGGGTAACTACGAGCAGTACTTC
-	-	TRBV3-1/TRBV3-2	TRBJ1-2	CASSQDGSLVSGYTF	TGTGCCAGCAGCCAAGATGGCAGTTTGGTATCTGGCTACACCTTC
-	-	TRBV9	TRBJ1-3	CASSVMGGWDTIYF	TGTGCCAGCAGCGTTATGGGAGGGTGGGACACCATATATTTT
-	TRBD1	TRBV13	TRBJ1-4	CASSRRSPGTGGEKLFF	TGTGCCAGCAGCCGACGATCCCCCGGGACAGGGGGTGAAAAACTGTTTTTT
-	TRBD2	TRBV20-1	TRBJ2-1	CSASDFWATSGGANEQFF	TGCAGTGCTAGTGATTTTTGGGCAACTAGCGGGGGGGCCAATGAGCAGTTCTTC
few	-	TRBV6-2/TRBV6-3	TRBJ2-1	CASSYSTRYNEQFF	TGTGCCAGCAGTTACTCGACACGCTACAATGAGCAGTTCTTC
-	-	TRBV5-1	TRBJ1-2	CASSLDGPSGYGYTF	TGCGCCAGCAGCTTGGACGGACCATCAGGGTATGGCTACACCTTC
few	-	TRBV2	TRBJ1-2	CASSALQSNYGYTF	TGTGCCAGCAGTGCCCTACAGAGTAACTATGGCTACACCTTC
-	-	TRBV18	TRBJ2-2	CASSPTPGSNTGELFF	TGTGCCAGCTCACCGACCCCGGGATCGAACACCGGGGAGCTGTTTTTT
-	-	TRBV7-2	TRBJ2-7	CASSQDRGEQYF	TGTGCCAGCAGTCAGGACAGAGGCGAGCAGTACTTC
-	-	TRBV5-4	TRBJ1-3	CASTTRNGGNTIYF	TGTGCCAGCACCACCCGGAACGGGGGTAACACCATATATTTT
-	-	TRBV6-5	TRBJ2-2	CASSYTGSNTGELFF	TGTGCCAGCAGTTACACAGGGTCGAACACCGGGGAGCTGTTTTTT
few	TRBD1	TRBV2	TRBJ1-3	CASTGQGSSGNTIYF	TGTGCCAGCACCGGACAGGGCTCATCTGGAAACACCATATATTTT
-	-	TRBV10-3	TRBJ1-1	CAISPRQVQGNTEAFF	TGTGCCATCAGCCCTCGACAGGTTCAGGGAAACACTGAAGCTTTCTTT
once	TRBD2	TRBV2	TRBJ2-7	CASSVRLAGSEQYF	TGTGCCAGCAGTGTGCGACTAGCGGGAAGTGAGCAGTACTTC
-	TRBD1	TRBV6-2/TRBV6-3	TRBJ1-5	CASSSSGTGFYSNQPQHF	TGTGCCAGCAGTAGTTCCGGGACAGGGTTTTATAGCAATCAGCCCCAGCATTTT
-	-	TRBV24-1	TRBJ1-2	CATSDGVRGYTF	TGTGCCACCAGTGATGGTGTGCGTGGCTACACCTTC
-	-	TRBV6-1	TRBJ2-7	CASSEALRVAYEQYF	TGTGCCAGCAGTGAAGCGCTTCGCGTAGCCTACGAGCAGTACTTC
many	TRBD1	TRBV6-5	TRBJ1-2	CASTFRTGADGYTF	TGTGCCAGCACCTTTAGGACAGGGGCAGATGGCTACACCTTC
-	TRBD1	TRBV18	TRBJ1-2	CASSRRTGETYGYTF	TGTGCCAGCTCAAGACGGACAGGGGAAACATATGGCTACACCTTC
-	TRBD2	TRBV12-5	TRBJ2-1	CASGLVGGLGSNEQFF	TGTGCTAGTGGTTTGGTAGGGGGACTAGGGAGCAATGAGCAGTTCTTC
-	-	TRBV28	TRBJ1-5	CASSLRGQPQHF	TGTGCCAGCAGTCTCCGGGGTCAGCCCCAGCATTTT
-	-	TRBV30	TRBJ1-3	CAWSVSQLNTIYF	TGTGCCTGGAGTGTGTCCCAACTGAACACCATATATTTT
-	-	TRBV30	TRBJ2-5	CAADSNQETQYF	TGTGCCGCGGACAGCAACCAAGAGACCCAGTACTTC
-	TRBD1	TRBV2	TRBJ2-1	CASSGSRTGKSVYEQFF	TGTGCCAGCAGTGGCAGTCGGACAGGTAAATCAGTCTATGAGCAGTTCTTC
-	TRBD1	TRBV3-1/TRBV3-2	TRBJ1-6	CASSQDRGSPLHF	TGTGCCAGCAGCCAGGACAGGGGTTCACCCCTCCACTTT
once	-	TRBV30	TRBJ2-7	CAWSVRGTVSYEQYF	TGTGCCTGGAGTGTCCGCGGGACGGTCTCCTACGAGCAGTACTTC
-	-	TRBV30	TRBJ1-1	CAWSTTGNTEAFF	TGTGCCTGGAGCACGACAGGGAACACTGAAGCTTTCTTT
-	-	TRBV29-1	TRBJ1-1	CSARPAANTEAFF	TGCAGCGCCCGCCCGGCGGCGAACACTGAAGCTTTCTTT
once	-	TRBV6-6	TRBJ1-5	CASSYAQGAQHF	TGTGCCAGCAGTTACGCGCAAGGGGCCCAGCATTTT
few	-	TRBV2	TRBJ2-7	CASSEGAFSYEQYF	TGTGCCAGCAGTGAGGGGGCCTTCTCCTACGAGCAGTACTTC
-	-	TRBV5-4	TRBJ1-6	CASSLEGVGRPRLHF	TGTGCCAGCAGCTTGGAGGGGGTGGGGCGTCCTCGACTCCACTTT
-	-	TRBV29-1	TRBJ1-4	CSVLPPGLNEKLFF	TGCAGCGTGCTACCTCCGGGACTCAATGAAAAACTGTTTTTT
-	-	TRBV20-1	TRBJ2-5	CSASPGLQETQYF	TGCAGTGCTAGTCCGGGACTGCAAGAGACCCAGTACTTC
-	TRBD2	TRBV6-2/TRBV6-3	TRBJ2-7	CASSVEGAGGSYEQYF	TGTGCCAGCAGTGTAGAGGGAGCGGGAGGATCCTACGAGCAGTACTTC
-	TRBD1	TRBV28	TRBJ1-2	CASRRTGVPTYGYTF	TGTGCCAGCAGGCGAACAGGGGTCCCAACCTATGGCTACACCTTC
few	-	TRBV20-1	TRBJ2-1	CSAFRDGEQFF	TGCAGTGCCTTTCGAGATGGTGAGCAGTTCTTC
-	-	TRBV5-8	TRBJ1-5	CASSLGSISNQPQHF	TGTGCCAGCAGCTTGGGCAGTATTAGCAATCAGCCCCAGCATTTT
-	TRBD1	TRBV29-1	TRBJ2-3	CSVSPGTGGAADTQYF	TGCAGCGTGAGCCCCGGGACAGGGGGCGCCGCAGATACGCAGTATTTT
-	-	TRBV29-1	TRBJ2-7	CSVEDSGAGYEQYF	TGCAGCGTTGAAGACAGTGGGGCAGGCTACGAGCAGTACTTC
-	-	TRBV10-3	TRBJ2-2	CAISEGQGGTGELFF	TGTGCCATCAGTGAAGGGCAGGGAGGCACCGGGGAGCTGTTTTTT
-	-	TRBV12-3/TRBV12-4	TRBJ1-2	CASIFGGDYGYTF	TGTGCCAGCATATTCGGGGGTGACTATGGCTACACCTTC
-	-	TRBV9	TRBJ2-3	CASSPQQATDTQYF	TGTGCCAGCAGCCCCCAACAGGCCACAGATACGCAGTATTTT
-	-	TRBV13	TRBJ1-2	CASSLGAAGYTF	TGTGCCAGCAGCTTAGGGGCGGCTGGCTACACCTTC
-	TRBD1	TRBV19	TRBJ1-4	CASSTQYRGGEKLFF	TGTGCCAGTAGTACCCAATACAGGGGTGGCGAAAAACTGTTTTTT
-	-	TRBV5-5	TRBJ2-7	CASSPYEVYEQYF	TGTGCCAGCAGCCCATATGAGGTCTACGAGCAGTACTTC
-	TRBD1	TRBV18	TRBJ2-7	CASSQTGQGGYEQYF	TGTGCCAGCTCACAGACCGGACAGGGGGGATACGAGCAGTACTTC